The 23 T cell receptor beta chains in this list originate from one sample, sequenced in a study of cytomegalovirus exposure and HLA in healthy donors (dated by TCRdb to the late 2010s). To prepare the library, the immunoSEQ multiplex PCR assay was applied. For the multiplex PCR, a mixture combining 60 forward primers for TCR Vbeta segments and 13 reverse primers for TCR Jbeta segments was used. The immuneACCESS repertoire file appears here via TCRdb, limited to in-frame rearrangements. These files lack a portion of the clones; in checked studies, under half of the deficit traces to unresolved V genes, and the cause of the others is not known. The sample data list about 210,000 clones, and approximately 78% of these were observed just once. The ten largest make up 12% to 15% of the sample. Sequencing was done on a sample of PBMCs. These TCRs come from a woman in her thirties in good health and CMV-seropositive.

The chain recombines TRBV5-4 with TRBJ2-3; the match to TRBD2 covers 10 bases. CDR1 and CDR2 from the germline V gene are SGHNT and YYREEE (reference sequence). The CDR3 loop spans 15 amino acids. The trim removed 4 bases at V and 7 bases at J, leaving 9 bases unmatched. The CDR3 DNA follows: TGTGCCAGCAGCCCGCGGCTAGCGGGAGCATATACGCAGTATTTT. Translating gives CASSPRLAGAYTQYF.

This rearrangement joins TRBV11-2 to TRBJ2-5; possible D gene TRBD2, 5 bases. The V end lost 1 base, the J end lost 3 bases, and 15 bases lay between the germline ends. Germline V gene data show CDR1 as SGHAT and CDR2 as FQNNGV. This CDR3 is built from 16 residues. The CDR3 reads CASSLAAGNLEETQYF. The CDR3, as DNA: TGTGCCAGCAGCTTAGCCGCGGGTAATTTGGAAGAGACCCAGTACTTC.

V usage is TRBV6-1 and J usage is TRBJ2-5, with 13 bases matching TRBD2. CDR1 is MNHNS and CDR2 is SASEGT in the germline V gene. With V trimmed by 4 bases and J by 2 bases, 10 bases remained unmatched. CDR3 length: 18 amino acids. The CDR3 bases are TGTGCCAGCAGTGTACGGCCCCCACTAGCGGGAGGGCAAGAGACCCAGTACTTC. Residues: CASSVRPPLAGGQETQYF.

This clone appeared a few times. The chain couples TRBV7-3 to TRBJ2-1; 7 bases match TRBD2. Germline V gives CDR1 SGHTA, CDR2 FQGTGA. With 5 bases clipped from V and 8 bases from J, the junction kept 6 bases outside the gene matches. The CDR3 spans 13 residues. The CDR3 region has the DNA TGTGCCAGCAGCCTCGGGGGAGGGGATGAGCAGTTCTTC. It is translated as CASSLGGGDEQFF. Together with reference TRBV7-3 and TRBJ2-1, the CDR3 gives the full variable domain: GAGVSQTPSNKVTEKGKYVELRCDPISGHTALYWYRQSLGQGPEFLIYFQGTGAADDSGLPNDRFFAVRPEGSVSTLKIQRTERGDSAVYLCASSLGGGDEQFFGPGTRLTVL.

V and J are TRBV6-5 and TRBJ1-2; 10 positions match TRBD1. CDR1 MNHEY and CDR2 SVGAGI come from the germline V gene. V lost 9 bases to trimming and J lost 2 bases; unmatched junction nucleotides: 6. The CDR3 runs 14 residues. CDR3 in DNA: TGTGCCAGTAGCCGGGACAGGGGAAACTATGGCTACACCTTC. Translating it yields CASSRDRGNYGYTF.

This chain joins TRBV5-4 and TRBJ1-3, with a weak D call TRBD1 (5 bases). V lost 4 bases and J lost 3, with 20 bases in between. The CDR3 contains 17 residues. Germline-derived CDR1 and CDR2 are SGHNT and YYREEE (reference sequence). CDR3 sequence (DNA): TGTGCCAGCAGCGGACACCCGGGTTCGGATGTTGGAAACACCATATATTTT. Protein: CASSGHPGSDVGNTIYF. Looking up the rest from reference TRBV5-4 and TRBJ1-3 gives the full variable domain: ETGVTQSPTHLIKTRGQQVTLRCSSQSGHNTVSWYQQALGQGPQFIFQYYREEENGRGNFPPRFSGLQFPNYSSELNVNALELDDSALYLCASSGHPGSDVGNTIYFGEGSWLTVV.

The sample holds one count of this clone. The chain links TRBV25-1 to TRBJ2-1; TRBD1 matches at 12 bases. Germline CDR1 MGHDK, CDR2 SYGVNS. The ends lost 1 base at V and 4 bases at J; junction bases unmatched: 2. This CDR3 spans 16 amino acids. CDR3 in amino acids: CASSELGQGAYNEQFF. CDR3 coding DNA: TGTGCCAGCAGTGAATTGGGACAGGGGGCTTACAATGAGCAGTTCTTC.

The J gene is TRBJ2-5, the V gene TRBV5-1, with TRBD2 matching 10 bases. Germline-derived CDR1 and CDR2 are SGHRS and YFSETQ. Trimming cost V 5 bases and J 2 bases; bases outside gene matches: 6. CDR3 length: 15 residues. CDR3 sequence reads: CASREAGGPQETQYF. For the CDR3, the DNA is TGCGCCAGCAGGGAAGCGGGGGGGCCTCAAGAGACCCAGTACTTC.

This clone was detected once. This chain connects TRBV29-1 to TRBJ1-5; 7 bases match TRBD1. J gave up 2 bases and V 4 bases, and 5 bases lay outside the gene matches. Germline V gene lookup returns CDR1 SQVTM and CDR2 ANQGSEA. The CDR3 length is 14 residues. In nucleotides, the CDR3 is TGCAGCGTTGGACAGGGAATTGGCAATCAGCCCCAGCATTTT. Amino acid sequence: CSVGQGIGNQPQHF.

The chain uses TRBV7-3 and TRBJ2-1, with 11 bases that match TRBD2. The V gene's germline CDR1 is SGHTA and CDR2 FQGTGA. The V segment lost 5 bases and the J segment 1 base; nucleotides outside the gene matches: 7. The CDR3 totals 17 residues. The CDR3 DNA sequence: TGTGCCAGCAGCACTACTAGCGGGGGCACTTCCTACAATGAGCAGTTCTTC. Translation: CASSTTSGGTSYNEQFF.

The genes are TRBV19 and TRBJ2-7; TRBD1 matches 10 bases. Germline values: CDR1 LNHDA, CDR2 SQIVND (reference sequence). V trimming: 5 bases; J trimming: 3 bases; junction bases outside the gene matches: 4. This CDR3 has 14 residues. The CDR3 DNA is TGTGCCAGTAGTGACAGGGGGCGACACTACGAGCAGTACTTC. It encodes CASSDRGRHYEQYF.

The rearrangement uses TRBV4-1 and TRBJ2-7; 12 bases fit TRBD2. The CDR3 is made up of 14 amino acids. Looked up from germline, CDR1 is MGHRA and CDR2 is YSYEKL. The V gene end was trimmed by 7 bases and the J gene end by 7 bases; junction bases not matched to a gene: 8. The DNA for the CDR3 is TGCGCCAGCATGTCGACTAGCGGGAGAGGAGAGCAGTACTTC. It is translated as CASMSTSGRGEQYF.

V and J are TRBV7-8 and TRBJ2-3, with 9 nucleotides matching TRBD1. With 5 bases clipped from V and 2 bases from J, the junction kept 8 bases outside the gene matches. This CDR3 comprises 16 residues. Germline CDR1 reads SGHVS; CDR2 reads FQNEAQ. CDR3: CASSGYYRGPTDTQYF. The DNA for the CDR3 is TGTGCCAGCAGCGGATACTACAGGGGGCCCACAGATACGCAGTATTTT.

This chain links TRBV7-9 with TRBJ2-1, with 7 bases aligning to TRBD2. Germline V lookup: CDR1 SEHNR, CDR2 FQNEAQ (reference sequence). The CDR3 spans 17 residues. V dropped 5 bases and J dropped 7; count of bases not matched to a gene: 17. CDR3 residues: CASSPASGPASQNEQFF. The CDR3 DNA sequence: TGTGCCAGCAGCCCGGCTAGCGGACCAGCGTCGCAAAATGAGCAGTTCTTC. The entire variable domain, with the rest obtained from reference TRBV7-9 and TRBJ2-1, is as follows: DTGVSQNPRHKITKRGQNVTFRCDPISEHNRLYWYRQTLGQGPEFLTYFQNEAQLEKSRLLSDRFSAERPKGSFSTLEIQRTEQGDSAMYLCASSPASGPASQNEQFFGPGTRLTVL.

This clone was detected only once. One end of the junction is discordant with germline, which a read error may explain. The chain has TRBV5-4 and TRBJ1-2; D perhaps matches TRBD1 (5 bases). The CDR3 has 12 amino acids. Per the germline V gene, CDR1 is SGHNT and CDR2 is YYREEE (reference sequence). This chain's CDR3 is CAGSTQGVGYTF. The CDR3 nucleotides read TGTGCCGGCAGCACCCAAGGGGTCGGCTACACCTTC.

The gene calls are TRBV5-1 and TRBJ1-6; possible D gene TRBD1, 5 bases. V lost 2 bases and J 5 bases, leaving 14 bases between the germline ends. Germline loops: CDR1 SGHRS, CDR2 YFSETQ. The CDR3 consists of 16 residues. The CDR3 DNA sequence: TGCGCCAGCAGCTTCGGGACTCCTGGGCATAATTCACCCCTCCACTTT. Protein: CASSFGTPGHNSPLHF.

CDR3 nucleotides: TGTGCCAGCAGCTCCGAAGGACAGGGGATCTACGAGCAGTACTTC. Translated: CASSSEGQGIYEQYF. The rearrangement uses TRBV5-4 and TRBJ2-5; 9 bases align to TRBD1. The end of the DNA aligns better with TRBJ2-7, so the J call may be wrong. CDR3 length: 15 residues. Germline V gives CDR1 SGHNT, CDR2 YYREEE (reference sequence).

The genes are TRBV7-2 and TRBJ1-1; D is undetermined. Trimming removed 5 bases at V and 1 base at J, with 17 bases between. There are 16 residues in the CDR3. Germline CDR1 and CDR2: SGHTA and FQGNSA. CDR3 residues: CASSGGLGNWNTEAFF. CDR3 DNA sequence: TGTGCCAGCAGCGGAGGGCTCGGCAACTGGAACACTGAAGCTTTCTTT.

This sequence joins TRBV7-9 and TRBJ2-1; 13 bases agree with TRBD2. CDR1 and CDR2 (germline): SEHNR, FQNEAQ (reference sequence). V lost 5 bases, J lost 6 bases, and 4 bases stayed unmatched. This CDR3 is built from 15 residues. CDR3 region: CASSTTSGGTNEQFF. Here the CDR3 DNA reads TGTGCCAGCAGCACGACTAGCGGGGGGACCAATGAGCAGTTCTTC. Looking up the rest from reference TRBV7-9 and TRBJ2-1 gives the full variable domain: DTGVSQNPRHKITKRGQNVTFRCDPISEHNRLYWYRQTLGQGPEFLTYFQNEAQLEKSRLLSDRFSAERPKGSFSTLEIQRTEQGDSAMYLCASSTTSGGTNEQFFGPGTRLTVL.

The gene calls are TRBV5-6 and TRBJ1-6, with D hard to call. The CDR3 covers 13 residues. V dropped 2 bases and J dropped 9 bases, with 9 bases sitting between them. Germline CDR1 SGHDT, CDR2 YYEEEE. The CDR3 here is CASSFLSGSPLHF. The CDR3 nucleotides read TGTGCCAGCAGCTTTCTTAGTGGTTCACCCCTCCACTTT.

This clone appeared a few times. The chain has TRBV25-1 and TRBJ2-7, with 7 bases matching TRBD1. The ends lost 3 bases at V and 6 bases at J; junction bases unmatched: 14. The germline V gene encodes CDR1 MGHDK and CDR2 SYGVNS. This CDR3 region has 16 residues. CDR3 coding DNA: TGTGCCAGCAGTGAGTACGGACAGGCAAGGGTTGGCGAGCAGTACTTC. This encodes CASSEYGQARVGEQYF.

Of note for this clone: This CDR3 is also generated by other DNA sequences in the sample. The chain links TRBV7-9 to TRBJ2-5, with 8 bases lining up with TRBD1. CDR1 and CDR2 (germline): SEHNR, FQNEAQ (reference sequence). V dropped 5 bases and J dropped 0; count of bases not matched to a gene: 8. The CDR3 consists of 16 residues. CDR3 residues: CASSPGDRLYQETQYF. The CDR3 DNA reads TGTGCCAGCAGCCCGGGGGACAGGTTATACCAAGAGACCCAGTACTTC.

The CDR3 nucleotides read TGCGCCAGCAGCTTGGAGGAGGGAATAGGCACTGAAGCTTTCTTT. The encoded protein is CASSLEEGIGTEAFF. The chain carries TRBV5-1 and TRBJ1-1; D is uncertain. There are 15 residues in the CDR3. The germline V gene has CDR1 SGHRS and CDR2 YFSETQ. V gave up 0 bases and J gave up 4 bases, with 13 bases separating them. The complete variable domain, with remaining parts taken from reference TRBV5-1 and TRBJ1-1, reads KAGVTQTPRYLIKTRGQQVTLSCSPISGHRSVSWYQQTPGQGLQFLFEYFSETQRNKGNFPGRFSGRQFSNSRSEMNVSTLELGDSALYLCASSLEEGIGTEAFFGQGTRLTVV.